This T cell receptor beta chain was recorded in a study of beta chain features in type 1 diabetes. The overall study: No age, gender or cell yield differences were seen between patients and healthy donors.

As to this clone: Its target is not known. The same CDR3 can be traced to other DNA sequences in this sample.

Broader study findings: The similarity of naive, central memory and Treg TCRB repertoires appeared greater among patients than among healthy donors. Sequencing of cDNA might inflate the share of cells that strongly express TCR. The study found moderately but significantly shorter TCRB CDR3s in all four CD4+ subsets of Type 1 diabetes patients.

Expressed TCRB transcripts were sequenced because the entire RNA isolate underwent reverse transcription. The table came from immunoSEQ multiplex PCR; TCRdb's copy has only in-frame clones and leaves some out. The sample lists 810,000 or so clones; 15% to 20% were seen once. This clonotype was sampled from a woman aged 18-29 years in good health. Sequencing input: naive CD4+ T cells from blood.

The CDR3 loop is CASSLGQGYEQYF. CDR3 nucleotides: TGTGCCAGCAGTTTGGGGCAGGGTTACGAGCAGTACTTC. The chain joins TRBV28 to TRBJ2-7; D is possibly TRBD1 (5 bases). This CDR3 has 13 residues. CDR1 MDHEN and CDR2 SYDVKM come from the germline V gene. V lost 3 bases, J lost 4 bases, and 10 bases lay in between.